This entry is about one T cell receptor (beta chain). Authors' processing steps: Estimation of nucleated cell counts relied on the amplification of reference gene primers. The table came from immunoSEQ multiplex PCR; TCRdb's copy has only in-frame clones and leaves some out. That table supplies the V and J calls and clone size; D and trimming were determined from the DNA. Here the sample spans about 480,000 clones, around 89% being singletons. This sample was taken from a study of blood T cell repertoires in COVID-19. Looking at the study overall: Samples representing acute and convalescent COVID-19 were sourced from the United States, Italy and Spain. Sources were T cells, B-cell-depleted T cells, or PBMCs; the material itself was cDNA or gDNA.

Sequenced input: peripheral blood. The sequence was obtained from a woman aged 30 to 39 with acute or convalescent COVID-19.

CDR3 in amino acids: CATGTGGNQPQHF. In DNA form, the CDR3 reads TGTGCCACTGGGACAGGCGGGAATCAGCCCCAGCATTTT. This chain joins TRBV24-1 and TRBJ1-5; 8 bases agree with TRBD1. V trimming: 10 bases; J trimming: 4 bases; junction bases outside the gene matches: 5. Per germline, CDR1 KGHDR and CDR2 SFDVKD. CDR3 length equals 13 residues.